The T cell receptor beta chain described here comes from a study of blood T cell repertoires in COVID-19. Germline V gene sequence: CDR1 SGHNT, CDR2 YYREEE (reference sequence). CDR3 length equals 14 residues. V was clipped by 7 bases and J by 3 bases, with 16 bases between them. A PCR-confirmed or clinician-diagnosed COVID-19 case had contacted exposed participants within 2 weeks of entry. Sequenced by immunoSEQ multiplex PCR; TCRdb stores in-frame clones only, minus some. The table shows under 300,000 clones, with 70% to 90% occurring only once. The receptor's source is a woman between 50 and 59 years old who had been exposed to COVID-19. The chain couples TRBV5-4 to TRBJ1-2; weak D call: TRBD1 (6 bases). Material: PBMCs or T cells enriched from blood (not recorded which). As DNA, the CDR3 is TGTGCCAGCCGGGAGGGGGGTAAGGACTATGGCTACACCTTC. It specifies CASREGGKDYGYTF.